This T cell receptor beta chain was captured in a study of cytomegalovirus exposure and HLA in healthy donors. The PCR was carried out with 60 Vbeta primers and 13 Jbeta primers. Sequencing used immunoSEQ multiplex PCR; TCRdb keeps in-frame clones, though not all of them. The sample has about 45,000 clones; under 60% are singletons. This clone was observed a handful of times. CDR3 length equals 12 residues. V shed 10 bases, J shed 8 bases, and the junction held 4 bases outside the gene matches. CDR1 LNHDA and CDR2 SQIVND come from the germline V gene (reference sequence). The TCR originated in a man aged 55 to 70 in good health and CMV-seronegative. J is TRBJ1-6 and V is TRBV19; 8 bases fit TRBD1. Sequences were obtained from PBMCs. In DNA, the CDR3 is TGTGCCACCGGACAGGGTCATTCACCCCTCCACTTT. Its protein is CATGQGHSPLHF.